This T cell receptor beta chain derives from a study of blood T cell repertoires in COVID-19. Study details: PBMCs, B-cell-depleted T cells, or T cells provided the cDNA or gDNA that made up the material.

Details on this clone: In the same sample, other DNA sequences code for this CDR3.

The V gene lost 5 bases and the J gene lost 3 bases, with 5 bases spanning the gap. The CDR3 has 11 residues. Germline CDR1 reads MDHEN; CDR2 reads SYDVKM. In the original workflow: Using reference gene primer amplification, nucleated cell counts were estimated. Libraries were prepared by immunoSEQ multiplex PCR; TCRdb keeps only in-frame clonotypes and omits some of them. V and J calls and clone size are those listed in that table; D and trimming were worked out from the DNA. The sample contains around 300,000 clones, more than 80% of which appear only once. Donors were grouped by their self-reported clinical history. Cohort 3 recovered donors had two negative PCRs, clearance, or symptom resolution.

The receptor's source is a woman aged 25 to 39 who had recovered from COVID-19. The J gene is TRBJ2-7, the V gene TRBV28; no clear D gene. The material sequenced was PBMCs or T cells enriched from blood (not recorded which). The CDR3 sequence is CASSPLYEQYF. CDR3 sequence (DNA): TGTGCCAGCAGTCCACTCTACGAGCAGTACTTC.